The sequence of this T cell receptor (beta chain) was determined in a study of graft-versus-host responses after intestinal transplantation. In the study overall: Multivisceral, liver-intestinal, or isolated intestinal transplants were performed in recipients. The whole recipient group had anti-thymocyte globulin induction followed by tacrolimus and steroids for around 3 years. General study points: Subjects displaying graft-donor T cell macrochimerism possessed elevated graft-versus-host to host-versus-graft clonal ratios inside allografts.

Comment on this clone: Its antigen is undetermined.

The CDR3 loop spans 14 amino acids. Germline V gives CDR1 SGHKS, CDR2 YYEKEE (reference sequence). J lost 2 bases, V lost 2 bases, and 3 bases had no gene match. This table comes from immunoSEQ multiplex PCR, and its TCRdb copy is limited to in-frame clones, with some not included. The sample holds 81,000 or so clones, approximately 92% seen once. V is TRBV5-5 and J is TRBJ2-7, with 8 positions matching TRBD1. This specimen consisted of unstimulated CD8+ T cells sorted from spleen or lymph node cells, obtained before transplant. The clonotype comes from a human donor who was the organ donor for an intestinal transplant. DNA for the CDR3: TGTGCCAGCAGCTTAGGACAGGGAGCCTACGAGCAGTACTTC. Amino acid sequence: CASSLGQGAYEQYF.